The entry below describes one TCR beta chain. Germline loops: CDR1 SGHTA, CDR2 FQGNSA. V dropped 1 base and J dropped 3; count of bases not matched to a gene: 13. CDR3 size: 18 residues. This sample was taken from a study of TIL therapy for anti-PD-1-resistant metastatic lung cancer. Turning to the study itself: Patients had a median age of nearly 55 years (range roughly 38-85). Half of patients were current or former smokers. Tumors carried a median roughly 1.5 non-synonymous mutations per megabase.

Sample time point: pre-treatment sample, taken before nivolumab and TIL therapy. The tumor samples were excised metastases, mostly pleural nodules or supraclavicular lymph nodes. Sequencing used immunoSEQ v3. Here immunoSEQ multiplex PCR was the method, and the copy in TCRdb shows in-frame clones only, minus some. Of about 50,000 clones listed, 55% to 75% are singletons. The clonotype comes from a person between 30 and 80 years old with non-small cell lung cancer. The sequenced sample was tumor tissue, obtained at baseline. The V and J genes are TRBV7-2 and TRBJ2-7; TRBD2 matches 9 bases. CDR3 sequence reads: CASSLDRGGTSSVYEQYF. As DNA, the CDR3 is TGTGCCAGCAGCTTAGATCGAGGGGGGACTAGCAGCGTCTACGAGCAGTACTTC.